These 11 T cell receptor beta chains originate from one sample sequenced in a study of T cells in Graves' hyperthyroidism and ophthalmopathy. Regions amplified from RNA transcripts were the TCR beta CDR3 regions. A set of HTBI primers served as the primers for a first-round RT-PCR of the TCR CDR3. Each CDR3 protein is one row after TCRdb ran MiXCR on the multiplex PCR reads. The sample includes approximately 570,000 distinct CDR3 sequences, approximately 20% of them seen just once. Sample: blood. Receptor source: a man aged 35 to 55 with Graves' ophthalmopathy.

This chain joins TRBV12-3 or TRBV12-4 and TRBJ2-1, with unresolved D. Trimming stripped 0 bases from V and 7 bases from J, with 16 bases between. CDR3 length: 16 residues. CDR3 sequence: CASSLATPMPGNEQFF. Here the CDR3 DNA reads TGTGCCAGCAGTTTAGCTACCCCCATGCCTGGGAATGAGCAGTTCTTC.

The chain has TRBV7-9 and TRBJ2-2, with 10 bases aligning to TRBD2. Germline CDR1 and CDR2: SEHNR and FQNEAQ (reference sequence). The CDR3 covers 16 residues. Unmatched junction bases numbered 3, after V lost 5 bases and J lost 0 bases. In DNA, the CDR3 is TGTGCCAGCAGCCCTACTAGCGGGACGAACACCGGGGAGCTGTTTTTT. Its translation is CASSPTSGTNTGELFF. The variable domain in full, completed from reference TRBV7-9 and TRBJ2-2, reads DTGVSQNPRHKITKRGQNVTFRCDPISEHNRLYWYRQTLGQGPEFLTYFQNEAQLEKSRLLSDRFSAERPKGSFSTLEIQRTEQGDSAMYLCASSPTSGTNTGELFFGEGSRLTVL.

This chain joins TRBV9 and TRBJ2-1, with 13 bases fitting TRBD2. The CDR3 spans 18 residues. The germline gives CDR1 SGDLS, CDR2 YYNGEE. J was trimmed by 4 bases and V by 0 bases; bases with no gene match: 7. The CDR3 protein is CASSVGTSGRASYNEQFF. The CDR3 coding sequence is TGTGCCAGCAGCGTAGGGACTAGCGGGAGAGCCTCTTACAATGAGCAGTTCTTC.

This clonotype came up a few times. The V call is TRBV4-2, the J call TRBJ1-1; D perhaps matches TRBD1 (5 bases). V was pared by 5 bases and J by 0 bases, with 13 bases between. The CDR3 covers 15 residues. In germline, CDR1 is LGHNA, CDR2 YNFKEQ. DNA of the CDR3: TGTGCCAGCAGCGGGGGACCGATACTGAACACTGAAGCTTTCTTT. It encodes CASSGGPILNTEAFF.

The chain couples TRBV20-1 to TRBJ1-2; D ambiguous. CDR3 size: 14 residues. Trimming pared 2 bases from V and 5 bases from J, leaving 15 bases between. Germline V CDR1 and CDR2: DFQATT, SNEGSKA (reference sequence). The DNA for the CDR3 is TGCAGTGCTAGAAGCAGTCGGTGGTTATATGGCTACACCTTC. Translating gives CSARSSRWLYGYTF.

The J gene is TRBJ1-2, the V gene TRBV20-1, with a tentative D call TRBD1 (6 bases). Trimming removed 5 bases from V and 5 bases from J, with 21 bases in between. Germline lookup yields CDR1 DFQATT and CDR2 SNEGSKA (reference sequence). The CDR3 has 15 residues. This CDR3 is CSAPGVGYPSYGYTF. CDR3 bases: TGCAGTGCTCCAGGGGTTGGGTACCCTTCGTATGGCTACACCTTC.

The chain couples TRBV27 to TRBJ1-5; TRBD1 might be the D (5 bases). V dropped 0 bases and J dropped 2 bases, with 8 bases sitting between them. This CDR3 has 15 residues. The germline gives CDR1 MNHEY, CDR2 SMNVEV (reference sequence). For the CDR3, the DNA is TGTGCCAGCAGTTTATCCAGACAGCGCAATCAGCCCCAGCATTTT. Residues: CASSLSRQRNQPQHF.

This sequence joins TRBV7-9 and TRBJ1-5; 7 bases map to TRBD1. Germline assignment: CDR1 SEHNR and CDR2 FQNEAQ (reference sequence). This CDR3 comprises 16 residues. Germline trimming cut 5 bases from V and 1 base from J; bases unmatched to any gene: 8. The CDR3 nucleotides are TGTGCCAGCAGCCTGCGCGGGACAGTCAGCAATCAGCCCCAGCATTTT. It yields the protein CASSLRGTVSNQPQHF.

This clonotype occurred a few times. The chain carries TRBV9 and TRBJ2-2; D unresolved. Trimming left V 4 bases short and J 7 bases short, with 14 bases between. Germline V gene lookup returns CDR1 SGDLS and CDR2 YYNGEE. CDR3 size: 14 residues. In DNA, the CDR3 is TGTGCCAGCAGCCAGACACCTCAGGACGGGGAGCTGTTTTTT. Residues: CASSQTPQDGELFF.

This clonotype was seen many times. This chain joins TRBV12-3 or TRBV12-4 and TRBJ2-1; 8 bases map to TRBD2. Losses at the gene ends were 3 bases for V and 6 bases for J; bases not matched to a gene: 7. The CDR3 contains 15 residues. CDR3 DNA: TGTGCCAGCAGTTTCGCCGGGACTAGTGGCAATGAGCAGTTCTTC. Residues: CASSFAGTSGNEQFF.

This clonotype was counted ten times or more. The chain recombines TRBV20-1 with TRBJ1-3; possible D gene TRBD1, 5 bases. Trimming took 6 bases from V and 0 from J, leaving 12 bases between them. Germline V gene lookup returns CDR1 DFQATT and CDR2 SNEGSKA (reference sequence). This CDR3 is 14 amino acids long. The CDR3: CSATGTDSGNTIYF. In DNA, the CDR3 is TGCAGTGCCACCGGGACGGACTCTGGAAACACCATATATTTT.